These T cell receptor beta chains were read from a single sample in a study of CD8 T cells in Susac syndrome. TCRdb reprocessed the immunoSEQ multiplex PCR reads with MiXCR, giving one entry per CDR3 protein. The sample includes fewer than 200,000 distinct CDR3 sequences, about 95% of them seen just once. Sequencing was carried out using CD4+ T cells from PBMCs. Receptor source: a human donor in good health. The CDR3 runs from the conserved cysteine through the conserved F or W. The D gene is left open where the match is weak. Size tells how often a clone was seen (once, few, many) or the class of an expanded clone, and some rows leave it out.

.	.	TRBJ1-1	TRBV30	CAWSVPRGRGTEAFF	TGTGCCTGGAGTGTACCCCGGGGCCGGGGAACTGAAGCTTTCTTT
.	.	TRBJ2-7	TRBV5-1	CASSPGMEVEQYF	TGCGCCAGCAGCCCAGGGATGGAGGTCGAGCAGTACTTC
TRBD2	.	TRBJ2-5	TRBV12-3/TRBV12-4	CASSWGLAGVETQYF	TGTGCCAGCAGTTGGGGACTAGCGGGAGTGGAGACCCAGTACTTC
TRBD2	once	TRBJ2-3	TRBV29-1	CSVEPSGGTDTQYF	TGCAGCGTTGAACCTAGCGGAGGCACAGATACGCAGTATTTT
.	.	TRBJ2-3	TRBV18	CASSPGQNTDTQYF	TGTGCCAGCTCACCTGGCCAGAACACAGATACGCAGTATTTT
.	.	TRBJ1-2	TRBV6-5	CASSINRDGYTF	TGTGCCAGCAGTATCAACAGGGATGGCTACACCTTC
TRBD2	.	TRBJ2-3	TRBV7-3	CASSLTSGSGDTQYF	TGTGCCAGCAGCCTTACTAGCGGAAGTGGGGATACGCAGTATTTT
TRBD2	.	TRBJ2-2	TRBV24-1	CATSDLRAGGPGELFF	TGTGCCACCAGTGATTTGCGCGCGGGGGGACCCGGGGAGCTGTTTTTT
.	.	TRBJ2-7	TRBV28	CASSLVRDYEQYF	TGTGCCAGCAGTTTAGTGCGGGACTACGAGCAGTACTTC
.	.	TRBJ1-4	TRBV7-9	CASSLSSGAGEKLFF	TGTGCCAGCAGCTTATCGTCCGGGGCGGGTGAAAAACTGTTTTTT
.	.	TRBJ2-1	TRBV4-3	CASSHRVRDTREQFF	TGCGCCAGCAGCCATCGGGTGAGAGACACAAGAGAGCAGTTCTTC
.	.	TRBJ2-7	TRBV20-1	CSARSGGGPTYEQYF	TGCAGTGCTAGATCAGGGGGGGGACCCACCTACGAGCAGTACTTC
TRBD2	.	TRBJ2-7	TRBV6-1	CASSAPGLAGPSYEQYF	TGTGCCAGCAGTGCGCCCGGACTAGCGGGCCCCTCCTACGAGCAGTACTTC
TRBD1	.	TRBJ1-4	TRBV20-1	CSAREGQGSEKLFF	TGCAGTGCTAGAGAGGGACAGGGTTCTGAAAAACTGTTTTTT
.	.	TRBJ1-2	TRBV16	CASSQYGDYGYTF	TGTGCCAGCAGCCAATATGGTGACTATGGCTACACCTTC
.	.	TRBJ2-7	TRBV5-4	CASSLRVYEQYF	TGTGCCAGCAGCTTGAGAGTCTACGAGCAGTACTTC
.	.	TRBJ2-2	TRBV12-3/TRBV12-4	CASSFLGYTGELFF	TGTGCCAGCAGTTTCCTAGGGTACACCGGGGAGCTGTTTTTT
TRBD2	.	TRBJ2-5	TRBV9	CASSATGLAGRETQYF	TGTGCCAGCAGCGCCACGGGACTAGCGGGGCGGGAGACCCAGTACTTC
TRBD2	.	TRBJ2-1	TRBV6-5	CASSYSSGRGDEQFF	TGTGCCAGCAGTTACTCTAGCGGGAGAGGGGATGAGCAGTTCTTC
.	.	TRBJ2-6	TRBV27	CASRFLGGGANVLTF	TGTGCCAGCAGGTTTCTGGGTGGTGGGGCCAACGTCCTGACTTTC
.	.	TRBJ2-1	TRBV7-2	CASTFRGGANEQFF	TGTGCCAGCACCTTCCGAGGAGGGGCCAATGAGCAGTTCTTC
.	.	TRBJ2-7	TRBV12-3/TRBV12-4	CASTRGGGPYEQYF	TGTGCCAGCACCCGAGGTGGGGGCCCCTACGAGCAGTACTTC
.	once	TRBJ2-2	TRBV30	CAWSPTAGALGELFF	TGTGCCTGGAGCCCCACCGCGGGGGCCCTCGGGGAGCTGTTTTTT
.	.	TRBJ1-2	TRBV4-3	CASSQEVGRGVGYTF	TGCGCCAGCAGCCAAGAAGTCGGCCGCGGCGTGGGCTACACCTTC
.	.	TRBJ2-1	TRBV25-1	CASTTRGPNEQFF	TGTGCCAGCACGACTCGGGGGCCCAATGAGCAGTTCTTC
TRBD2	few	TRBJ2-1	TRBV30	CAWSVHSGTYNEQFF	TGTGCCTGGAGTGTACACAGCGGGACCTACAATGAGCAGTTTTTC
.	.	TRBJ2-5	TRBV30	CALGYEETQYF	TGTGCCTTAGGGTATGAAGAGACCCAGTACTTC
TRBD2	.	TRBJ2-1	TRBV20-1	CSAKLAGVRDEQFF	TGCAGTGCGAAACTAGCGGGAGTTCGAGATGAGCAGTTCTTC